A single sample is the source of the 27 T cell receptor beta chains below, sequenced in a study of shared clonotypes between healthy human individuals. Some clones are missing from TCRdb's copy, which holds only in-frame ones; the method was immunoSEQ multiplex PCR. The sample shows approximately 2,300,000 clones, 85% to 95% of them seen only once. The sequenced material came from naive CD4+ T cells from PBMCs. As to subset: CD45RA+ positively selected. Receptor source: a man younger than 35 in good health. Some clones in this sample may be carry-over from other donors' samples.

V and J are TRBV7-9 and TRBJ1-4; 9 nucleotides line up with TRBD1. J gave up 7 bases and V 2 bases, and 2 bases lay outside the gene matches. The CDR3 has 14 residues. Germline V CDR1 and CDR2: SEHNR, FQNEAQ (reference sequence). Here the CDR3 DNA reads TGTGCCAGCAGCTTAACGGACAGGGGTGAAAAACTGTTTTTT. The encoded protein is CASSLTDRGEKLFF.

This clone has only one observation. CDR3 DNA: TGTGCCAGCAGCAATCCACAGGGGGCTGACTATGGCTACACCTTC. Translation: CASSNPQGADYGYTF. The chain links TRBV9 to TRBJ1-2, with TRBD1 matching over 9 bases. CDR3 length: 15 residues. From germline, CDR1 is SGDLS and CDR2 YYNGEE. The trim removed 4 bases at V and 3 bases at J, leaving 7 bases unmatched.

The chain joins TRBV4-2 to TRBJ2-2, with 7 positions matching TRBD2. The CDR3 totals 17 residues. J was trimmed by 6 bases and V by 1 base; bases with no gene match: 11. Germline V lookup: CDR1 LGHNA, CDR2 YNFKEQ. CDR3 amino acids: CASSQGAPSGKSGELFF. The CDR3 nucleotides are TGTGCCAGCAGCCAAGGGGCCCCGAGCGGGAAATCCGGGGAGCTGTTTTTT.

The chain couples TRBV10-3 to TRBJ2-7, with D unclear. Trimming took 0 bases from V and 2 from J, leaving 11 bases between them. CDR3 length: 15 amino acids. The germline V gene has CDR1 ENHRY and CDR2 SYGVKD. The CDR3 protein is CAISESQVPTYEQYF. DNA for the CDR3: TGTGCCATCAGTGAGTCGCAAGTCCCCACCTACGAGCAGTACTTC.

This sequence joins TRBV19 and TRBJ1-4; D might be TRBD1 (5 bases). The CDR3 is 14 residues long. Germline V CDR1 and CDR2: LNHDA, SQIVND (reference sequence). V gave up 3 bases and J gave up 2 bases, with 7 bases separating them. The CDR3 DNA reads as TGTGCCAGTAGTATGACAGCCACTAATGAAAAACTGTTTTTT. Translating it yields CASSMTATNEKLFF. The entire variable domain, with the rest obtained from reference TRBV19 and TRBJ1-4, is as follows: DGGITQSPKYLFRKEGQNVTLSCEQNLNHDAMYWYRQDPGQGLRLIYYSQIVNDFQKGDIAEGYSVSREKKESFPLTVTSAQKNPTAFYLCASSMTATNEKLFFGSGTQLSVL.

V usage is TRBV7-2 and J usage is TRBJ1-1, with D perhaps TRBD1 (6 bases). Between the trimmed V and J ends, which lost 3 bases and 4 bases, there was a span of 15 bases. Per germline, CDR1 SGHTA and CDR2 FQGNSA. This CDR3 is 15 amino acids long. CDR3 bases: TGTGCCAGCAGCTTTTATCTGGGGGCCGGCACTGAAGCTTTCTTT. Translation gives CASSFYLGAGTEAFF.

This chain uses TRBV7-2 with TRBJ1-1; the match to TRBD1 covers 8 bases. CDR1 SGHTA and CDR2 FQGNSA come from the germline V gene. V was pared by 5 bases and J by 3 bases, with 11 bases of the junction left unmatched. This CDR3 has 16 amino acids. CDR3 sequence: CASSRDRGFGYTEAFF. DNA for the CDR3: TGTGCCAGCAGCCGCGACAGGGGATTCGGGTACACTGAAGCTTTCTTT.

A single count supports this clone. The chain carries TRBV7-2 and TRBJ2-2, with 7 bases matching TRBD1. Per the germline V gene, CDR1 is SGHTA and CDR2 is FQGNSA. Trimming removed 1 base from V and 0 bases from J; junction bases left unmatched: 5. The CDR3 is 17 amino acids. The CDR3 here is CASSLGVQGANTGELFF. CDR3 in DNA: TGTGCCAGCAGCTTAGGAGTGCAGGGGGCGAACACCGGGGAGCTGTTTTTT.

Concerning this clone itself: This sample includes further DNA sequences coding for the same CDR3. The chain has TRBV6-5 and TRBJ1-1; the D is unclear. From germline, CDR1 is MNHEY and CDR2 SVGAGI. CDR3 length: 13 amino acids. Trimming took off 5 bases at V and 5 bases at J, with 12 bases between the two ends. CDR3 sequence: CASSTPSGTEAFF. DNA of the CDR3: TGTGCCAGCAGTACCCCATCCGGTACTGAAGCTTTCTTT.

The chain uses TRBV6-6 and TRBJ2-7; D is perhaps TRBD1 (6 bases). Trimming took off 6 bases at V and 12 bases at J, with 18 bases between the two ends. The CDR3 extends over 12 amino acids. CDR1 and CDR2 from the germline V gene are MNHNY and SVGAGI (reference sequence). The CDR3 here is CASSQDSPVLYF. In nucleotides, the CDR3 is TGTGCCAGCAGCCAGGACAGCCCCGTTTTGTACTTC.

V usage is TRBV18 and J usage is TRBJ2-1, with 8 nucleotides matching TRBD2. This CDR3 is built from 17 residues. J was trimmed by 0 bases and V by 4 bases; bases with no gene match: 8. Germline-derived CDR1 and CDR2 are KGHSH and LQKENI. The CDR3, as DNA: TGTGCCAGCTCACACACGGGAGGGGGGCACTCCTACAATGAGCAGTTCTTC. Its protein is CASSHTGGGHSYNEQFF.

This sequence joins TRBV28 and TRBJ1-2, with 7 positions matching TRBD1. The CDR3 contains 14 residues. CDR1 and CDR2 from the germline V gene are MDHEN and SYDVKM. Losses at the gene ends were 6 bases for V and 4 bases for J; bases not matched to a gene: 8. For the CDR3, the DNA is TGTGCCAGCAGAAGAGATGGGACAGCCTATGGCTACACCTTC. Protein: CASRRDGTAYGYTF.

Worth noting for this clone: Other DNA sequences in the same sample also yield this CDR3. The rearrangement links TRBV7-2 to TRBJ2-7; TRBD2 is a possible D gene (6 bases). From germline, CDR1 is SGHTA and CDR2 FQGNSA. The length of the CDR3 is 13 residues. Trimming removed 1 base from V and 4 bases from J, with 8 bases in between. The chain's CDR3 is CASSLVREYEQYF. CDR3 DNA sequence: TGTGCCAGCAGCTTAGTGCGGGAATACGAGCAGTACTTC.

Written as DNA, the CDR3 is TGTGCCAGCAGCTTAGGGGCAGGGGGTTTAGTTGGCGAGCAGTACTTC. This sequence encodes CASSLGAGGLVGEQYF. This chain links TRBV7-2 with TRBJ2-7; TRBD1 matches at 7 bases. This CDR3 contains 16 residues. CDR1 is SGHTA, CDR2 FQGNSA, per germline. V shed 1 base and J 6 bases; nucleotides not matched to a gene: 12.

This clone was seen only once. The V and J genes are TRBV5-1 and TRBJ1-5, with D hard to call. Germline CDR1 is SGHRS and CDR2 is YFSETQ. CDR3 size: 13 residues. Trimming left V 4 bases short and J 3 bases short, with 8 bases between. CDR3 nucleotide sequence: TGCGCCAGCAGCAGACTGCCCAATCAGCCCCAGCATTTT. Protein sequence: CASSRLPNQPQHF.

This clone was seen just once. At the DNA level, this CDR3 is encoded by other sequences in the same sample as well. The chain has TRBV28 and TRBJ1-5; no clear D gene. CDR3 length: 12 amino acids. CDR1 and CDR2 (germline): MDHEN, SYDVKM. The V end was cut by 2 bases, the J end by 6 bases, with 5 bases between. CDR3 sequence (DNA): TGTGCCAGCAGTTTAGTTGCTCAGCCCCAGCATTTT. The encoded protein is CASSLVAQPQHF.

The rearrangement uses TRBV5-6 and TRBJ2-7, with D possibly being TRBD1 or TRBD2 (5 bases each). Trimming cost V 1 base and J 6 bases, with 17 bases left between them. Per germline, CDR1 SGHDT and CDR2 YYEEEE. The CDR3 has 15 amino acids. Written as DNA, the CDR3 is TGTGCCAGCAGCTTGCTTAGGGGTCAGGAGGCCGAGCAGTACTTC. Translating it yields CASSLLRGQEAEQYF.

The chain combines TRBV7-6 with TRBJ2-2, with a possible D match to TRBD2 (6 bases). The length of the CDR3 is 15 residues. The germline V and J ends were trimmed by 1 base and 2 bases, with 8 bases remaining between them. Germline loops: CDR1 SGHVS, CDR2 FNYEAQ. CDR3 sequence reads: CASSLERANTGELFF. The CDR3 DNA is TGTGCCAGCAGCTTAGAGCGGGCTAACACCGGGGAGCTGTTTTTT.

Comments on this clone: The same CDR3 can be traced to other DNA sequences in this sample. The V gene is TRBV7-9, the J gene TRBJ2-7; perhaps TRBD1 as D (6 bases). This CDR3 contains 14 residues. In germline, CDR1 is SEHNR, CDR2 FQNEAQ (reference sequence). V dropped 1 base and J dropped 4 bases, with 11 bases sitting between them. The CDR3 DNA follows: TGTGCCAGCAGCTTAGGAGGGGGTAGTTACGAGCAGTACTTC. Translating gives CASSLGGGSYEQYF.

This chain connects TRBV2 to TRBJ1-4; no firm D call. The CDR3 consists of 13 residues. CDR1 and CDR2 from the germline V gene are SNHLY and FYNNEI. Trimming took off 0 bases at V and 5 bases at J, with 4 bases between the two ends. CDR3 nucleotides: TGTGCCAGCAGTGAAGCTCGGAATGAAAAACTGTTTTTT. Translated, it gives CASSEARNEKLFF.

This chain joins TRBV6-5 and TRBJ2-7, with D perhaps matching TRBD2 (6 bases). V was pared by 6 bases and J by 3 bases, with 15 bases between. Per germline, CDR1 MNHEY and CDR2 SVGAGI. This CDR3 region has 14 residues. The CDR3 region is CASSLVGGNYEQYF. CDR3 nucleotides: TGTGCCAGCAGCCTGGTTGGCGGGAACTACGAGCAGTACTTC.

Here the CDR3 DNA reads TGCAGCGTGGATCAGGGTCCTGGAAACACCATATATTTT. Translated, it gives CSVDQGPGNTIYF. This chain links TRBV29-1 with TRBJ1-3; weak D call: TRBD1 (5 bases). CDR1 and CDR2 from the germline V gene are SQVTM and ANQGSEA. V was pared by 6 bases and J by 2 bases, with 11 bases between. The CDR3 totals 13 residues.

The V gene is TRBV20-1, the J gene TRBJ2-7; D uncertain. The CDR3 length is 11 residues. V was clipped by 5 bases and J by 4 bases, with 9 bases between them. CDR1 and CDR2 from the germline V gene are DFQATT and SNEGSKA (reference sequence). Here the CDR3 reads CSAPLVYEQYF. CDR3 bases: TGCAGTGCTCCGCTAGTTTACGAGCAGTACTTC.

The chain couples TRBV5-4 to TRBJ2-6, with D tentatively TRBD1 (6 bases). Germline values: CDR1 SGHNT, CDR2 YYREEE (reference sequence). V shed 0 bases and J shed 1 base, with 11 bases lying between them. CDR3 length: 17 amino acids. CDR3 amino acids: CASSLARGGSGANVLTF. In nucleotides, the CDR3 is TGTGCCAGCAGCTTGGCCAGGGGTGGTTCTGGGGCCAACGTCCTGACTTTC.

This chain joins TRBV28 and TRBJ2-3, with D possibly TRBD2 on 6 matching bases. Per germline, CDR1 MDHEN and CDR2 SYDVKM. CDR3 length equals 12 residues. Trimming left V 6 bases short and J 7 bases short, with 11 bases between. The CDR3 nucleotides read TGTGCCAGCAGACGGAGGGCACATACGCAGTATTTT. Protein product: CASRRRAHTQYF.

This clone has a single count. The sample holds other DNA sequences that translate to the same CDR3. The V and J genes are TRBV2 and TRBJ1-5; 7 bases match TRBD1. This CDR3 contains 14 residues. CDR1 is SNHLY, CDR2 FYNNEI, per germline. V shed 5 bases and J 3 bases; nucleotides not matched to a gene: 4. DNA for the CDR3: TGTGCCAGCAGTAGACAGGGTTCCAATCAGCCCCAGCATTTT. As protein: CASSRQGSNQPQHF.

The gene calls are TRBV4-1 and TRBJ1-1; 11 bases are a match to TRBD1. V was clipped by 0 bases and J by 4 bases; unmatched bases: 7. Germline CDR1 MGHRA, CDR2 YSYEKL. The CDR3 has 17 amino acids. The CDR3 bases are TGCGCCAGCAGCCAAGATCTGCGGGACAGGGGGGTCACTGAAGCTTTCTTT. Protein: CASSQDLRDRGVTEAFF.